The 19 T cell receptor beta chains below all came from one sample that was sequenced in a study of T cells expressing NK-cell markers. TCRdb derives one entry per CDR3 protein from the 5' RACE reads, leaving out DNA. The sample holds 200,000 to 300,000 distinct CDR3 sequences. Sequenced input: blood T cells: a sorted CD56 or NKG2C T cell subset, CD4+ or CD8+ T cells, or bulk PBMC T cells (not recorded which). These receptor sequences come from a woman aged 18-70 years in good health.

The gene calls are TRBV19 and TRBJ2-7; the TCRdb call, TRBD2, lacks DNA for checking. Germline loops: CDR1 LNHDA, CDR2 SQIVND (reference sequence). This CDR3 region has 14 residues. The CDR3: CASRPGTSTGEQYF.

The CDR3: CSAPRRALGVGKLFF. This chain joins TRBV20-1 and TRBJ1-4. The CDR3 totals 15 residues. The germline V gene encodes CDR1 DFQATT and CDR2 SNEGSKA (reference sequence).

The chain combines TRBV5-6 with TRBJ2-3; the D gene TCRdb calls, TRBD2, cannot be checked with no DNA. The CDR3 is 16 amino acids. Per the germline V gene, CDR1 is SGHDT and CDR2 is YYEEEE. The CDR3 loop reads CASSPAGVWSTDTQYF. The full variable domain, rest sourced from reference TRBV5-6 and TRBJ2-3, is DAGVTQSPTHLIKTRGQQVTLRCSPKSGHDTVSWYQQALGQGPQFIFQYYEEEERQRGNFPDRFSGHQFPNYSSELNVNALLLGDSALYLCASSPAGVWSTDTQYFGPGTRLTVL.

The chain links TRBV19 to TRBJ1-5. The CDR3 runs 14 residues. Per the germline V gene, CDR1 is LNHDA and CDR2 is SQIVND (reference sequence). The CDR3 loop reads CASTMSAWRQPQHF.

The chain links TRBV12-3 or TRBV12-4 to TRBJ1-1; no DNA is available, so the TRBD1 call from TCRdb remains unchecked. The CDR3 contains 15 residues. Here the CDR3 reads CASGSTGVGVAEAFF.

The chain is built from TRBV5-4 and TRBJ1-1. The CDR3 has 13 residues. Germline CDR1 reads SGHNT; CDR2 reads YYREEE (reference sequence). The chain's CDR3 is CASSQGQRIEAFF.

The CDR3 sequence is CAWTLRREAFF. The gene calls are TRBV30 and TRBJ1-1. Per germline, CDR1 GTSNPN and CDR2 SVGIG (reference sequence). The CDR3 is 11 amino acids. Based on the CDR3 plus reference TRBV30 and TRBJ1-1, the full variable domain is SQTIHQWPATLVQPVGSPLSLECTVEGTSNPNLYWYRQAAGRGLQLLFYSVGIGQISSEVPQNLSASRPQDRQFILSSKKLLLSDSGFYLCAWTLRREAFFGQGTRLTVV.

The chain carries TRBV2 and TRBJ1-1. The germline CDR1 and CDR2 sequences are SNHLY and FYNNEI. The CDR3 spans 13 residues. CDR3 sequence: CASGRGENTEAFF.

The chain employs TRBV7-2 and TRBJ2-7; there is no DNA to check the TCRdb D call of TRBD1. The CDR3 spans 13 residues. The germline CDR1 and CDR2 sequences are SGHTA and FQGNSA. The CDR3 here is CASSADRPREQYF.

CDR3: CASSLIPQEFAFF. The chain joins TRBV7-2 to TRBJ1-1. In germline, CDR1 is SGHTA, CDR2 FQGNSA. CDR3 length equals 13 residues.

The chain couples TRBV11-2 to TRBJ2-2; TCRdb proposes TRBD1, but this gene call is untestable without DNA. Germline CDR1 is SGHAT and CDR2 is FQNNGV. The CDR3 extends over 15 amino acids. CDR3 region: CASSPDRGRAGELFF.

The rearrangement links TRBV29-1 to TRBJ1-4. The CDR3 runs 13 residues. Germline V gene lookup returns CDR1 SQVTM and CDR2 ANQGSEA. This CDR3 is CSVVGSANEKLFF.

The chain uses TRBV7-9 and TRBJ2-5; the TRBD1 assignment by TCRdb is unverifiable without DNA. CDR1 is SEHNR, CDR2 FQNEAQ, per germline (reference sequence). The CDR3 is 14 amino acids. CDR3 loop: CASSWQAVGETQYF.

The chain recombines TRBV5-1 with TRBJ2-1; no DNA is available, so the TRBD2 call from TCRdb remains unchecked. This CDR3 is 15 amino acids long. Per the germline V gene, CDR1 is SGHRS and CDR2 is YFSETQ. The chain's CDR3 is CASSFGRALFDEQFF.

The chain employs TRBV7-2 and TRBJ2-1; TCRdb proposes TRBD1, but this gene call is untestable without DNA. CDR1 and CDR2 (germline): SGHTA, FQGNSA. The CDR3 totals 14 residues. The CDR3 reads CASSPPPPYNEQFF.

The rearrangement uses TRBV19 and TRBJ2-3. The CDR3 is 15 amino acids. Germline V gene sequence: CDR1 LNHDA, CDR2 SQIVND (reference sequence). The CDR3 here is CASSIPQNATDTQYF.

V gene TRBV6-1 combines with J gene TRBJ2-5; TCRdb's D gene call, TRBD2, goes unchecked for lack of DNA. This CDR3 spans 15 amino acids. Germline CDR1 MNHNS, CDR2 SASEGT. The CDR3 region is CASSPTGLPQETQYF.

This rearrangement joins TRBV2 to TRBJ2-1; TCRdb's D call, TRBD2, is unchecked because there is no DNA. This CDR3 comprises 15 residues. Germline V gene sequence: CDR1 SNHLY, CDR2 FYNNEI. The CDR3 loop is CASRRGTSGYNEQFF.

CDR3 loop: CASSLTFTDTQYF. This rearrangement joins TRBV6-5 to TRBJ2-3. The CDR3 loop spans 13 amino acids. From germline, CDR1 is MNHEY and CDR2 SVGAGI.